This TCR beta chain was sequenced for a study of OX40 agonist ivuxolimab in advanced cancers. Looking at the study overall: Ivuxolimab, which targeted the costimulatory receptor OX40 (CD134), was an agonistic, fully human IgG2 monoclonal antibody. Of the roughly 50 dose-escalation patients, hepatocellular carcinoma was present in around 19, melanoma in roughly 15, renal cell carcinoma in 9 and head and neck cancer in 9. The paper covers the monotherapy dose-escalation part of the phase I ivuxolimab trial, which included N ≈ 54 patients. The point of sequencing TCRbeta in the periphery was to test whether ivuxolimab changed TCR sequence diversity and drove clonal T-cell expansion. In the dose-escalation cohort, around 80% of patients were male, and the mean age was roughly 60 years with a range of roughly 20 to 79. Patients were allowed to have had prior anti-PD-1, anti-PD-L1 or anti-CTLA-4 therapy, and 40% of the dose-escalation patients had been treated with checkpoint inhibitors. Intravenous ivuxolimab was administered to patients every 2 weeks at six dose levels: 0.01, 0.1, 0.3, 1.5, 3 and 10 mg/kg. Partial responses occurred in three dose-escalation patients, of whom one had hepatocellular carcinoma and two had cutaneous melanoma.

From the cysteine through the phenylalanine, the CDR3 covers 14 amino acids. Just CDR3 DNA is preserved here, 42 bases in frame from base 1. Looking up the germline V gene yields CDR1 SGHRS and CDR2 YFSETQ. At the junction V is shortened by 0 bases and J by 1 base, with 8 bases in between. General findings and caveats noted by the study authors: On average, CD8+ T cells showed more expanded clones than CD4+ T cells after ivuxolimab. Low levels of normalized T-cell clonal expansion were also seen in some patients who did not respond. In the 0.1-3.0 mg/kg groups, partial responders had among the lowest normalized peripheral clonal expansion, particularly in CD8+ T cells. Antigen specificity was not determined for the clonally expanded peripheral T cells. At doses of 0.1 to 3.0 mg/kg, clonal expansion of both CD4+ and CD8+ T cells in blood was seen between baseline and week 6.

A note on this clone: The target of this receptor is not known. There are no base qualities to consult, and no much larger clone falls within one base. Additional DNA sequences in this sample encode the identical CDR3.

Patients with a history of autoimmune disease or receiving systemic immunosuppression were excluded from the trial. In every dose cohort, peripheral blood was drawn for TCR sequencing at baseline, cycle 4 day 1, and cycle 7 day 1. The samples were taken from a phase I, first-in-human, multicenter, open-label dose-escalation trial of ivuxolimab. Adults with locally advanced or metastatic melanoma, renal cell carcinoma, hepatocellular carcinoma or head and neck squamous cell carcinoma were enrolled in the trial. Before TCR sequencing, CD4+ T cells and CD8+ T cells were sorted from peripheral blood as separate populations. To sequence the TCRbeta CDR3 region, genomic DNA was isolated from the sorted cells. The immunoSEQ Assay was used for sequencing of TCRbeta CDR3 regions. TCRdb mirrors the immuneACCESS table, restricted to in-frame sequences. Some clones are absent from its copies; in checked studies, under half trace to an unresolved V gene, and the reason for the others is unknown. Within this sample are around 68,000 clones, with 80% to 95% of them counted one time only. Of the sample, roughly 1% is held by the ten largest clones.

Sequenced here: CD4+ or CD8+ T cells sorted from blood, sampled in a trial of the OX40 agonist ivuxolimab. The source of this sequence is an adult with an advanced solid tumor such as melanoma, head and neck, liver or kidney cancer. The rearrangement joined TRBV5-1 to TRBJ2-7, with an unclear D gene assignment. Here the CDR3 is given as CASSLEGTSYEQYF. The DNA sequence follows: TGCGCCAGCAGCTTGGAGGGAACTTCCTACGAGCAGTACTTC.